Listed below are T cell receptor beta chains from one sample, sequenced in a study of CD8+ T cells in alopecia areata. Assay: immunoSEQ multiplex PCR; the TCRdb copy retains only in-frame clones and omits some. The sample contains around 190,000 clones, about 60% of which appear only once. This specimen consisted of CD4+ T cells sorted from blood, obtained at week 4, from a patient treated with tofacitinib. All receptors come from a human donor with alopecia areata. Each CDR3 is given with its conserved first and last residue. A D gene is named only where the DNA matches it firmly. Not all rows give a size; the values are once, few, many and, for expanded clones, a class.

v_gene	abundance	d_gene	j_gene	CDR3aa	CDR3nt
TRBV4-3	few	-	TRBJ2-6	CASSQANVVSGANVLTF	TGCGCCAGCAGCCAAGCTAACGTGGTCTCTGGGGCCAACGTCCTGACTTTC
TRBV29-1	-	TRBD1	TRBJ2-7	CSGTGVDYEQYF	TGCAGCGGTACAGGGGTGGACTACGAGCAGTACTTC
TRBV9	-	-	TRBJ2-1	CASKGVYNEQFF	TGTGCCAGCAAGGGTGTGTACAATGAGCAGTTCTTC
TRBV9	few	-	TRBJ2-6	CASSVRPASGANVLTF	TGTGCCAGCAGCGTACGTCCAGCCTCTGGGGCCAACGTCCTGACTTTC
TRBV2	-	-	TRBJ2-6	CASSVSGANVLTF	TGTGCCAGCAGCGTATCTGGGGCCAACGTCCTGACTTTC
TRBV7-2	many	-	TRBJ2-7	CASSLYYEQYF	TGTGCCAGCAGCTTATACTACGAGCAGTACTTC
TRBV27	-	TRBD1	TRBJ2-6	CASSSTTGTGWANVLTF	TGTGCCAGCAGTTCAACGACCGGGACAGGGTGGGCCAACGTCCTGACTTTC
TRBV25-1	-	-	TRBJ2-5	CASEAGVGQETQYF	TGTGCCAGCGAGGCGGGTGTAGGGCAAGAGACCCAGTACTTC
TRBV6-4	-	TRBD2	TRBJ2-2	CASSRSGRANTGELFF	TGTGCCAGCAGCCGTAGCGGGAGGGCGAACACCGGGGAGCTGTTTTTT
TRBV4-1	-	TRBD1	TRBJ2-5	CASSHLAGTVEETQYF	TGCGCCAGCAGCCATCTTGCAGGGACAGTGGAGGAGACCCAGTACTTC
TRBV29-1	-	-	TRBJ2-2	CSGTVEPTGELFF	TGCAGCGGTACCGTCGAGCCCACCGGGGAGCTGTTTTTT
TRBV30	-	TRBD2	TRBJ2-4	CAWASGREAKNIQYF	TGTGCCTGGGCTAGCGGGAGGGAAGCCAAAAACATTCAGTACTTC
TRBV9	few	-	TRBJ2-1	CASSKEDGGSYNEQFF	TGTGCCAGCAGCAAAGAGGACGGTGGCTCCTACAATGAGCAGTTCTTC
TRBV2	-	-	TRBJ2-3	CASSVGPIDTQYF	TGTGCCAGCAGTGTCGGGCCAATAGATACGCAGTATTTT
TRBV29-1	few	TRBD2	TRBJ2-1	CSVDVSGGYNEQFF	TGCAGCGTTGACGTCAGCGGGGGCTACAATGAGCAGTTCTTC
TRBV4-1	-	-	TRBJ1-5	CASSSAGGNQPQHF	TGCGCCAGCTCTTCAGCAGGGGGCAATCAGCCCCAGCATTTT
TRBV29-1	-	-	TRBJ2-1	CSVEVGHLF	TGCAGCGTTGAAGTGGGGCATCTCTTC
TRBV19	-	TRBD1	TRBJ2-1	CASSTTGVHYNEQFF	TGTGCCAGTAGTACGACAGGGGTCCACTACAATGAGCAGTTCTTC
TRBV15	few	TRBD1	TRBJ1-5	CATSRPYRGVSNQPQHF	TGTGCCACCAGCAGACCATACAGGGGAGTTAGCAATCAGCCCCAGCATTTT
TRBV7-9	-	-	TRBJ2-3	CASSPLPPGTDTQYF	TGTGCCAGCAGCCCTCTGCCGCCCGGAACAGATACGCAGTATTTT
TRBV6-5	few	-	TRBJ2-7	CASSYSKGVAYEQYF	TGTGCCAGCAGTTACTCGAAAGGGGTCGCCTACGAGCAGTACTTC
TRBV30	-	-	TRBJ2-4	CAWSPFSLATKNIQYF	TGTGCCTGGAGTCCTTTCAGCTTAGCGACCAAAAACATTCAGTACTTC
TRBV7-2	-	-	TRBJ1-2	CASKRGGKYGYTF	TGTGCCAGCAAACGAGGGGGAAAGTATGGCTACACCTTC
TRBV5-4	-	-	TRBJ2-5	CASSATSDIGRETQYF	TGTGCCAGCAGCGCTACTTCGGACATTGGAAGGGAGACCCAGTACTTC